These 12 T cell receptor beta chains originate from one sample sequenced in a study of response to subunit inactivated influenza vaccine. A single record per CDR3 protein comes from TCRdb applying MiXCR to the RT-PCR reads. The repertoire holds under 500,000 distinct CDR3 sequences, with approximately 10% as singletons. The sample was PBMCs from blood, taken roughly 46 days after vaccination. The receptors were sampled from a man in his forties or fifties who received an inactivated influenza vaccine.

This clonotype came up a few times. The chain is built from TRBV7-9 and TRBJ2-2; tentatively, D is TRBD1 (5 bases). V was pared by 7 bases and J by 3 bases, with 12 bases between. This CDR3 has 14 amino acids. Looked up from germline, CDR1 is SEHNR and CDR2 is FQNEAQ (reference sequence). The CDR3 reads CASIDRQYTGELFF. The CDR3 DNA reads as TGTGCCAGCATCGACAGACAATACACCGGGGAGCTGTTTTTT.

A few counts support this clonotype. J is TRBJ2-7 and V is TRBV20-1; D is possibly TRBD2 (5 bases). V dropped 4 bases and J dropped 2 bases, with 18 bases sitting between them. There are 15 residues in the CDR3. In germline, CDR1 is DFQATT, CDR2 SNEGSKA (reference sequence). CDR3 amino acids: CSATTPLAYTYEQYF. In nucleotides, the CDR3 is TGCAGTGCTACGACGCCCCTAGCATATACCTACGAGCAGTACTTC.

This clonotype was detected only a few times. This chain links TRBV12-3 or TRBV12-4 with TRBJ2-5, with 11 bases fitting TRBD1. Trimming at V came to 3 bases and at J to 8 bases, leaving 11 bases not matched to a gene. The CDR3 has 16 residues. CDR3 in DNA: TGTGCCAGCAGTTTTGGGACAGGGGGTTTTCGGAAAACCCAGTACTTC. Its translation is CASSFGTGGFRKTQYF.

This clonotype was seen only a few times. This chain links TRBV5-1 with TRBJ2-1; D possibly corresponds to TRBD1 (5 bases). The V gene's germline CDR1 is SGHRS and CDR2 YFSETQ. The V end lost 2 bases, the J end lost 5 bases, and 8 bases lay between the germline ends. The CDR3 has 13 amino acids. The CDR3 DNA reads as TGCGCCAGCAGCTTCACACAGGACAATGAGCAGTTCTTC. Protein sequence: CASSFTQDNEQFF.

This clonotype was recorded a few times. The DNA of the CDR3 is TGTGCCAGCAGCTTAGCGGGCCCGGGTGACGAGCAGTACTTC. Protein product: CASSLAGPGDEQYF. The rearrangement links TRBV7-2 to TRBJ2-7; D is ambiguous. The length of the CDR3 is 14 residues. V lost 0 bases, J lost 5 bases, and 11 bases lay in between. In germline, CDR1 is SGHTA, CDR2 FQGNSA. The entire variable domain, with the rest obtained from reference TRBV7-2 and TRBJ2-7, is as follows: GAGVSQSPSNKVTEKGKDVELRCDPISGHTALYWYRQSLGQGLEFLIYFQGNSAPDKSGLPSDRFSAERTGGSVSTLTIQRTQQEDSAVYLCASSLAGPGDEQYFGPGTRLTVT.

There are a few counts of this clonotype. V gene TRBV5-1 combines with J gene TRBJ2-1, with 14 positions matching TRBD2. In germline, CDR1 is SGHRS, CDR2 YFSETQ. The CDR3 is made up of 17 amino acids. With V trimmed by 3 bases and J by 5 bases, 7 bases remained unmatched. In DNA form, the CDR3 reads TGCGCCAGCAGCTGGGGACTAGCGGGAGTTCGGGACAATGAGCAGTTCTTC. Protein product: CASSWGLAGVRDNEQFF.

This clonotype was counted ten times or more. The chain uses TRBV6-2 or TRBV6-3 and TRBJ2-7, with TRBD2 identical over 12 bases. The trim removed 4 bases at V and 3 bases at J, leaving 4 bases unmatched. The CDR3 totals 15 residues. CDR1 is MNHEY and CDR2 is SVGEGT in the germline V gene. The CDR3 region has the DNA TGTGCCAGCAGTTCTAGCGGGAGGGCAGTCTACGAGCAGTACTTC. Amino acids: CASSSSGRAVYEQYF.

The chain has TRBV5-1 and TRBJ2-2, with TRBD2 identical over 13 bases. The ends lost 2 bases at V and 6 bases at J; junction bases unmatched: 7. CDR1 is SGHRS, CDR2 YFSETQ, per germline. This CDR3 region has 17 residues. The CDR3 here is CASSFGTSGTSAGELFF. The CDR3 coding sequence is TGCGCCAGCAGCTTCGGGACTAGCGGGACTTCGGCCGGGGAGCTGTTTTTT. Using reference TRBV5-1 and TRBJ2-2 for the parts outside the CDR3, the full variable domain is KAGVTQTPRYLIKTRGQQVTLSCSPISGHRSVSWYQQTPGQGLQFLFEYFSETQRNKGNFPGRFSGRQFSNSRSEMNVSTLELGDSALYLCASSFGTSGTSAGELFFGEGSRLTVL.

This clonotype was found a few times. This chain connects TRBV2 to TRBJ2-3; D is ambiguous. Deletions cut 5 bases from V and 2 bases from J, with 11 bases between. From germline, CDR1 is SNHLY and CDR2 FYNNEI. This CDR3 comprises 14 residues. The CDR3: CASSFYLPTDTQYF. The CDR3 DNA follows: TGTGCCAGCAGTTTCTACCTTCCCACAGATACGCAGTATTTT.

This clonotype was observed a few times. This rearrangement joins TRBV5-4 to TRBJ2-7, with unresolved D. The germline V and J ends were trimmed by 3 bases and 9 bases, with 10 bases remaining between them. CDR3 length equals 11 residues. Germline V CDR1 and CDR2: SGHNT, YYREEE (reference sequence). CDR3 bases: TGTGCCAGCAGCTCGGATTTGCGGCAGTACTTC. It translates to CASSSDLRQYF.

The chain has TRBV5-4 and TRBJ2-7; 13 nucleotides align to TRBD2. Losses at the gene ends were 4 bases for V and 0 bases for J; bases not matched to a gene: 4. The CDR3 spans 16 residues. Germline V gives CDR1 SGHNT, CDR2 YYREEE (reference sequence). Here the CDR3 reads CASSGGLAGFSYEQYF. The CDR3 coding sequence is TGTGCCAGCAGCGGGGGACTAGCGGGGTTCTCCTACGAGCAGTACTTC. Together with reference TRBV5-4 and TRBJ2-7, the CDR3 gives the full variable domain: ETGVTQSPTHLIKTRGQQVTLRCSSQSGHNTVSWYQQALGQGPQFIFQYYREEENGRGNFPPRFSGLQFPNYSSELNVNALELDDSALYLCASSGGLAGFSYEQYFGPGTRLTVT.

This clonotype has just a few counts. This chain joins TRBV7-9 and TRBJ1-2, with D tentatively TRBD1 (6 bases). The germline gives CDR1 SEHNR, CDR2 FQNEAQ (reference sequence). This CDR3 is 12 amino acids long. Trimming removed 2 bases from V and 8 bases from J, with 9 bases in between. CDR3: CASSLPQGGYTF. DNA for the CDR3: TGTGCCAGCAGCTTACCCCAGGGGGGCTACACCTTC. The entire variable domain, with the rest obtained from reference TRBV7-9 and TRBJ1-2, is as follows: DTGVSQNPRHKITKRGQNVTFRCDPISEHNRLYWYRQTLGQGPEFLTYFQNEAQLEKSRLLSDRFSAERPKGSFSTLEIQRTEQGDSAMYLCASSLPQGGYTFGSGTRLTVV.